A single sample is the source of the 15 T cell receptor beta chains below, sequenced in a study of blood T cell repertoires in COVID-19. Profiled with immunoSEQ multiplex PCR; TCRdb holds only in-frame clones, not every one. Of some 250,000 clones listed, about 80% were seen once; the top ten hold roughly 10%. The sample comprised peripheral blood. Receptors originate from a woman aged 80 or older with acute or convalescent COVID-19.

As DNA, the CDR3 is TGTGCCAGTAGTAGCGGACAGGGCCGGGATGGCTACACCTTC. Residues: CASSSGQGRDGYTF. The gene calls are TRBV19 and TRBJ1-2; TRBD1 matches 8 bases. Germline V gives CDR1 LNHDA, CDR2 SQIVND (reference sequence). CDR3 size: 14 residues. Trimming cost V 4 bases and J 6 bases; bases outside gene matches: 7.

The gene calls are TRBV7-3 and TRBJ2-2; 7 nucleotides align to TRBD2. V lost 4 bases, J lost 4 bases, and 9 bases stayed unmatched. Germline assignment: CDR1 SGHTA and CDR2 FQGTGA. The CDR3 covers 16 residues. CDR3 amino acids: CASSSRAGRGTGELFF. In DNA, the CDR3 is TGTGCCAGCAGCTCCCGGGCAGGGAGGGGCACCGGGGAGCTGTTTTTT.

The chain recombines TRBV5-8 with TRBJ1-3; D gene uncertain. There are 12 residues in the CDR3. Deletions cut 9 bases from V and 5 bases from J, with 12 bases between. Germline values: CDR1 SGHTS, CDR2 YDEGEE. CDR3 bases: TGTGCCACTGCGGTCGTAAGAAACACCATATATTTT. Protein: CATAVVRNTIYF.

The chain is built from TRBV7-2 and TRBJ1-3; D is unresolved. CDR1 SGHTA and CDR2 FQGNSA come from the germline V gene. V was clipped by 2 bases and J by 0 bases, with 11 bases between them. There are 16 residues in the CDR3. This chain's CDR3 is CASSLQNSLSGNTIYF. CDR3 nucleotides: TGTGCCAGCAGCTTACAAAACAGCCTCTCTGGAAACACCATATATTTT.

This sequence joins TRBV30 and TRBJ1-1, with no clear D. CDR1 is GTSNPN, CDR2 SVGIG, per germline (reference sequence). The V gene lost 0 bases and the J gene lost 0 bases, with 5 bases spanning the gap. The CDR3 totals 13 residues. This CDR3 reads CAWSVLVNTEAFF. The CDR3 DNA is TGTGCCTGGAGTGTATTAGTGAACACTGAAGCTTTCTTT.

V and J are TRBV11-3 and TRBJ1-1, with 10 bases lining up with TRBD1. The CDR3 consists of 14 residues. The trim removed 5 bases at V and 7 bases at J, leaving 7 bases unmatched. CDR1 SGHNT and CDR2 YENEEA come from the germline V gene. The CDR3 spells CASSRGTGAGEAFF. CDR3 coding DNA: TGTGCCAGCAGCCGAGGGACAGGGGCGGGTGAAGCTTTCTTT.

V and J are TRBV7-3 and TRBJ2-1; D perhaps matches TRBD2 (6 bases). The V gene lost 5 bases and the J gene lost 1 base, with 18 bases spanning the gap. The length of the CDR3 is 17 residues. Per the germline V gene, CDR1 is SGHTA and CDR2 is FQGTGA. The CDR3, as DNA: TGTGCCAGCAGCCCACGGACGGGGGTTGGGTCCTACAATGAGCAGTTCTTC. The encoded protein is CASSPRTGVGSYNEQFF. Drawing the rest from reference TRBV7-3 and TRBJ2-1, the complete variable domain is GAGVSQTPSNKVTEKGKYVELRCDPISGHTALYWYRQSLGQGPEFLIYFQGTGAADDSGLPNDRFFAVRPEGSVSTLKIQRTERGDSAVYLCASSPRTGVGSYNEQFFGPGTRLTVL.

Only one count was recorded for this clone. The rearrangement uses TRBV11-1 and TRBJ2-1, with D maybe TRBD1 (6 bases). Germline V gives CDR1 SGHAT, CDR2 FQDESV (reference sequence). Trimming shortened V by 6 bases and J by 5 bases, and 17 bases separated the two germline ends. The CDR3 sequence is 15 residues long. CDR3 protein: CASSPWGHHNNEQFF. CDR3 sequence (DNA): TGTGCCAGCAGTCCCTGGGGACATCACAACAATGAGCAGTTCTTC. The full variable domain, completed using reference TRBV11-1 and TRBJ2-1, is EAEVAQSPRYKITEKSQAVAFWCDPISGHATLYWYRQILGQGPELLVQFQDESVVDDSQLPKDRFSAERLKGVDSTLKIQPAELGDSAMYLCASSPWGHHNNEQFFGPGTRLTVL.

The CDR3 nucleotides are TGTGCCAGCAGTTCCTCCACCAGGGGCACTGAAGCTTTCTTT. As protein: CASSSSTRGTEAFF. This chain joins TRBV28 and TRBJ1-1; D might be TRBD1 (6 bases). Germline CDR1 and CDR2: MDHEN and SYDVKM. V dropped 4 bases and J dropped 4 bases, with 13 bases sitting between them. The CDR3 runs to 14 residues.

The chain carries TRBV15 and TRBJ2-1; 12 nucleotides line up with TRBD2. The J segment lost 5 bases and the V segment lost 2 bases, leaving 7 bases of the junction unmatched. Germline assignment: CDR1 LNHNV and CDR2 YYDKDF (reference sequence). This CDR3 region has 17 residues. CDR3 residues: CATSRSGGLAGNNEQFF. For the CDR3, the DNA is TGTGCCACCAGCAGATCCGGGGGACTAGCGGGCAACAATGAGCAGTTCTTC.

V gene TRBV6-2 or TRBV6-3 combines with J gene TRBJ1-2; the match to TRBD1 covers 11 bases. With V trimmed by 6 bases and J by 6 bases, 9 bases remained unmatched. The CDR3 contains 15 residues. Germline CDR1 MNHEY, CDR2 SVGEGT. CDR3 residues: CASSAHLDRGHGYTF. The CDR3 DNA sequence: TGTGCCAGCAGCGCCCATTTGGACAGGGGGCATGGCTACACCTTC.

The chain combines TRBV6-5 with TRBJ2-2, with 7 bases aligning to TRBD2. Germline V gene sequence: CDR1 MNHEY, CDR2 SVGAGI. The CDR3 is 16 amino acids. Unmatched junction bases numbered 11, after V lost 2 bases and J lost 8 bases. The chain's CDR3 is CASSYGLRGGGGELFF. CDR3 bases: TGTGCCAGCAGTTACGGGCTCCGCGGGGGAGGGGGGGAGCTGTTTTTT.

The V and J genes are TRBV15 and TRBJ2-1; 9 nucleotides line up with TRBD1. The CDR3 totals 15 residues. V trimming: 1 base; J trimming: 4 bases; junction bases outside the gene matches: 2. CDR1 LNHNV and CDR2 YYDKDF come from the germline V gene (reference sequence). The CDR3, as DNA: TGTGCCACCAGCAGAGGGGGACAGGGATACAATGAGCAGTTCTTC. It is translated as CATSRGGQGYNEQFF.

The rearrangement uses TRBV14 and TRBJ1-5, with D possibly matching TRBD1 (5 bases). The CDR3 runs to 13 residues. V was trimmed by 5 bases and J by 7 bases, leaving 12 bases between them. Germline loops: CDR1 SGHDN, CDR2 FVKESK. The CDR3 sequence: CASSIGHDQPQHF. The CDR3 nucleotides are TGTGCCAGCAGCATAGGACACGACCAGCCCCAGCATTTT.

The J gene is TRBJ2-7, the V gene TRBV5-1; perhaps TRBD1 as D (6 bases). The germline gives CDR1 SGHRS, CDR2 YFSETQ. The CDR3 covers 14 residues. V was pared by 4 bases and J by 3 bases, with 14 bases between. The DNA of the CDR3 is TGCGCCAGCAGCCAACGGACAGCAAGCTACGAGCAGTACTTC. It translates to CASSQRTASYEQYF. Drawing the rest from reference TRBV5-1 and TRBJ2-7, the complete variable domain is KAGVTQTPRYLIKTRGQQVTLSCSPISGHRSVSWYQQTPGQGLQFLFEYFSETQRNKGNFPGRFSGRQFSNSRSEMNVSTLELGDSALYLCASSQRTASYEQYFGPGTRLTVT.